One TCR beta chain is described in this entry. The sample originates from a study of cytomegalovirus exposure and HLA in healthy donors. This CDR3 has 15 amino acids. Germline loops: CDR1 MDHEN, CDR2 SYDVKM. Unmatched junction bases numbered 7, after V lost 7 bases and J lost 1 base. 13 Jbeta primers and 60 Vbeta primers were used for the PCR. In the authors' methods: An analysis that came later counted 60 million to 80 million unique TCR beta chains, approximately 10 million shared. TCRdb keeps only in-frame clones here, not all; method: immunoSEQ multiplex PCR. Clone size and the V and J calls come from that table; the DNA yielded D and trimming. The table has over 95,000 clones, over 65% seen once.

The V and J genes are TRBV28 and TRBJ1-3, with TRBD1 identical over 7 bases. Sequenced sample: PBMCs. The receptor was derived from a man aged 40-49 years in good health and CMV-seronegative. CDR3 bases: TGTGCCAGCACCTTAGGGACAGTATCTGGAAACACCATATATTTT. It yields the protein CASTLGTVSGNTIYF.